These 2 T cell receptor beta chains came from one sample sequenced in a study of blood T cell repertoires in COVID-19. Profiling relied on immunoSEQ multiplex PCR, and the TCRdb table lists in-frame clones only, not all of them. Of approximately 450,000 clones detected, over 75% appear once; the ten largest clones hold roughly 1.1%. Sequenced: PBMCs or T cells enriched from blood (not recorded which). All receptors derive from a young man who had recovered from COVID-19.

The J gene is TRBJ1-4, the V gene TRBV28; 8 nucleotides agree with TRBD1. The V gene end was trimmed by 3 bases and the J gene end by 7 bases; junction bases not matched to a gene: 4. The CDR3 runs 14 residues. CDR1 is MDHEN, CDR2 SYDVKM, per germline. CDR3 in amino acids: CASSFSDRAEKLFF. CDR3 DNA sequence: TGTGCCAGCAGTTTCTCGGACAGGGCTGAAAAACTGTTTTTT.

V and J are TRBV30 and TRBJ2-7, with D possibly matching TRBD1 (8 bases). Trimming removed 4 bases from V and 2 bases from J, with 12 bases in between. The CDR3 spans 13 residues. Germline lookup yields CDR1 GTSNPN and CDR2 SVGIG (reference sequence). The CDR3 region has the DNA TGTGCCTGGAAACAGGGGGGGCCCTACGAGCAGTACTTC. The encoded protein is CAWKQGGPYEQYF.